These 7 T cell receptor beta chains came from one sample sequenced in a study of T cell responses to AZD1222 COVID-19 vaccine (dated by TCRdb to the early 2020s). The time point label corresponds to: about 28 days (+/-7) after the second vaccine dose. The library was produced with the immunoSEQ multiplex PCR assay. TCRdb retrieved this table from immuneACCESS and kept in-frame rearrangements only. Not all clones are present; in checked studies, unresolved V genes account for under half, and no reason is known for the remainder. A total of fewer than 90,000 clones appear in this sample, 90% to 95% of them only once. The ten largest account for around a tenth of the sample. The source was peripheral blood, collected 28 days after the second AZD1222 dose. The origin of the receptors is an adult who received the AZD1222 COVID-19 vaccine.

The chain employs TRBV9 and TRBJ1-4; TRBD1 is a possible D gene (6 bases). This CDR3 is 13 amino acids long. V was cut by 7 bases and J by 7 bases, with 14 bases left in between. CDR1 is SGDLS, CDR2 YYNGEE, per germline. The CDR3 protein is CASGGVVSEKLFF. The CDR3 region has the DNA TGTGCCAGCGGGGGCGTCGTCAGTGAAAAACTGTTTTTT.

In its sample, this clone ranks as medium-sized (0.01 to 0.1%). This chain uses TRBV6-5 with TRBJ2-7; 12 positions agree with TRBD2. V trimming: 8 bases; J trimming: 4 bases; junction bases outside the gene matches: 9. The germline CDR1 and CDR2 sequences are MNHEY and SVGAGI. The CDR3 consists of 15 residues. The CDR3 coding sequence is TGTGCCAGCCAGAAGACTAGCGGGAGTGGGTACGAGCAGTACTTC. Translating gives CASQKTSGSGYEQYF.

This chain links TRBV29-1 with TRBJ2-3; D is perhaps TRBD1 (5 bases). Germline CDR1 SQVTM, CDR2 ANQGSEA. This CDR3 has 13 amino acids. Trimming left V 3 bases short and J 1 base short, with 8 bases between. The DNA of the CDR3 is TGCAGCGTTGATAAAGGGGGCACAGATACGCAGTATTTT. Translation: CSVDKGGTDTQYF.

The chain has TRBV6-6 and TRBJ1-2; the match to TRBD1 covers 9 bases. Germline V gene data show CDR1 as MNHNY and CDR2 as SVGAGI (reference sequence). There are 15 residues in the CDR3. V dropped 6 bases and J dropped 2; count of bases not matched to a gene: 7. Here the CDR3 DNA reads TGTGCCAGCAGACCCCCCGGGACAGGGAACTATGGCTACACCTTC. This translates into CASRPPGTGNYGYTF.

V and J are TRBV6-5 and TRBJ1-4, with 10 bases identical to TRBD1. In germline, CDR1 is MNHEY, CDR2 SVGAGI. V shed 8 bases and J 8 bases; nucleotides not matched to a gene: 5. CDR3 length: 13 amino acids. The CDR3 sequence is CASGGQGFEKLFF. The CDR3 coding sequence is TGTGCCAGCGGGGGACAGGGGTTCGAAAAACTGTTTTTT.

The J gene is TRBJ2-7, the V gene TRBV19, with 12 bases matching TRBD1. Germline CDR1 LNHDA, CDR2 SQIVND (reference sequence). This CDR3 has 15 amino acids. V dropped 4 bases and J dropped 4; count of bases not matched to a gene: 5. The CDR3: CASSKGQGASYEQYF. The DNA for the CDR3 is TGTGCCAGTAGTAAGGGACAGGGGGCGTCTTACGAGCAGTACTTC. The complete variable domain, with remaining parts taken from reference TRBV19 and TRBJ2-7, reads DGGITQSPKYLFRKEGQNVTLSCEQNLNHDAMYWYRQDPGQGLRLIYYSQIVNDFQKGDIAEGYSVSREKKESFPLTVTSAQKNPTAFYLCASSKGQGASYEQYFGPGTRLTVT.

This clone appeared a few times. Its ends do not fully match the called genes, so a read error is possible. The chain combines TRBV3-1 (or the pseudogene TRBV3-2) with TRBJ1-2; no reliable D call. The CDR3 sequence is 13 residues long. Germline values: CDR1 LGHDT, CDR2 YNNKEL (reference sequence). CDR3 protein: CASSQGTEPLSSF. DNA for the CDR3: TGTGCCAGCAGCCAAGGTACCGAACCCTTATCCTCCTTC.